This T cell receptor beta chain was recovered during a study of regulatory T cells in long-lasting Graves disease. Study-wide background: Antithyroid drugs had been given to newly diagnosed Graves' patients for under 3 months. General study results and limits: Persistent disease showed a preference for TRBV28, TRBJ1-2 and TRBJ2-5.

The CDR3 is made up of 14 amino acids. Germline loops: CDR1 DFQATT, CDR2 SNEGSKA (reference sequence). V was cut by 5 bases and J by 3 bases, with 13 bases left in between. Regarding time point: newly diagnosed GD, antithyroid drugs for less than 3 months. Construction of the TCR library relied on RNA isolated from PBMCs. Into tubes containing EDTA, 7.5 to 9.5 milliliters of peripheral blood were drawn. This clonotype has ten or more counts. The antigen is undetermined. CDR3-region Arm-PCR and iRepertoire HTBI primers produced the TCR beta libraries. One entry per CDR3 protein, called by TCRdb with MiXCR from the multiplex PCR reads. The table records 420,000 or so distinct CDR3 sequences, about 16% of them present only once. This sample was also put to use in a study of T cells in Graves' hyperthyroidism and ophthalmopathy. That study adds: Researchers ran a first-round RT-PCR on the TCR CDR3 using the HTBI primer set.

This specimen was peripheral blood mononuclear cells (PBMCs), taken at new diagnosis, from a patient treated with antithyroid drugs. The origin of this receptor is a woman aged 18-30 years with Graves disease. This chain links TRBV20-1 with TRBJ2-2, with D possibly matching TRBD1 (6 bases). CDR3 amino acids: CSALHRVDTGELFF. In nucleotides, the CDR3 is TGCAGTGCTCTTCACAGGGTGGACACCGGGGAGCTGTTTTTT.